This TCR beta chain was sequenced in a study of blood T cell repertoires in COVID-19. Study context: Researchers got acute and convalescent COVID-19 samples from the United States, Italy and Spain. PBMCs, B-cell-depleted T cells, or T cells were the source of the cDNA or gDNA that made up the material.

This CDR3 has 15 residues. The germline V gene has CDR1 SGHTA and CDR2 FQGNSA. J lost 7 bases, V lost 5 bases, and 11 bases had no gene match. Authors' methods: The assay estimated nucleated cells by amplifying reference gene primers. This table comes from immunoSEQ multiplex PCR, and its TCRdb copy is limited to in-frame clones, with some not included. The DNA was the basis for D and trimming; V, J and clone size are from that table. The repertoire includes some 150,000 clones, about 79% of them detected once, and 9% to 10% sits in the top ten. The rearrangement uses TRBV7-2 and TRBJ2-4, with 7 positions matching TRBD2. The specimen sequenced was peripheral blood. The receptor was derived from a woman aged 50 to 65 with acute or convalescent COVID-19. The CDR3 sequence is CASSVASGFENIQYF. The CDR3 DNA follows: TGTGCCAGCAGCGTCGCTAGCGGTTTTGAGAACATTCAGTACTTC.